This T cell receptor (beta chain) was sequenced during a study of T cell responses to AZD1222 COVID-19 vaccine. Notes on the study in general: Repertoire samples came only from after the peak T cell response. White British people made up most donors, females outnumbered males, and clonal diversity was possibly underestimated.

The data were produced by immunoSEQ multiplex PCR, yet TCRdb's version contains in-frame clones alone and is incomplete. The sample yields more than 150,000 clones, approximately 91% seen once. As regards this clone: Its antigen remains unknown.

Sequenced here: peripheral blood, sampled 28 days after the second AZD1222 dose. The receptor comes from an adult who received the AZD1222 COVID-19 vaccine.

In DNA, the CDR3 is TGTGCCAGTAGTTCCCGGACAGGAAACACTGAAGCTTTCTTT. It yields the protein CASSSRTGNTEAFF. This chain links TRBV19 with TRBJ1-1; TRBD1 aligns across 7 bases. CDR3 length equals 14 residues. Germline V lookup: CDR1 LNHDA, CDR2 SQIVND (reference sequence). Trimming removed 5 bases from V and 2 bases from J; junction bases left unmatched: 5.